The TCR beta chain described here comes from a study of blood T cell repertoires in COVID-19. Study summary: Collection of acute and convalescent COVID-19 samples took place in the United States, Italy and Spain. Sources were T cells, B-cell-depleted T cells, or PBMCs; the material itself was cDNA or gDNA.

Sequencing was performed with immunoSEQ multiplex PCR; in TCRdb, only in-frame clones are kept and a portion is missing. This sample has approximately 55,000 clones, with around 90% found just once. Trimming cost V 0 bases and J 1 base, with 5 bases left between them. This CDR3 is built from 14 residues. Germline CDR1 and CDR2: SGHNT and YYREEE (reference sequence). The rearrangement joins TRBV5-4 to TRBJ2-1; no firm D call. The source of this sequence is a man aged 45-65 years with active COVID-19. Sequencing input: peripheral blood. The DNA for the CDR3 is TGTGCCAGCAGCTTGGGCGGTTCCTACAATGAGCAGTTCTTC. It yields the protein CASSLGGSYNEQFF. Complete variable domain (other parts from reference TRBV5-4 and TRBJ2-1): ETGVTQSPTHLIKTRGQQVTLRCSSQSGHNTVSWYQQALGQGPQFIFQYYREEENGRGNFPPRFSGLQFPNYSSELNVNALELDDSALYLCASSLGGSYNEQFFGPGTRLTVL.